The 32 T cell receptor beta chains presented below share a single source sample, sequenced in a study of blood T cell repertoires in COVID-19. This table comes from immunoSEQ multiplex PCR, and its TCRdb copy is limited to in-frame clones, with some not included. This sample carries about 87,000 clones, approximately 85% of them seen once, and the ten largest clones take less than 4%. What was sequenced was peripheral blood. These receptors were obtained from an elderly woman with COVID-19, enrolled during active disease.

The rearrangement links TRBV6-1 to TRBJ1-1; the D gene is possibly TRBD1 (5 bases). This CDR3 contains 14 residues. Between the trimmed V and J ends, which lost 0 bases and 1 base, there was a span of 6 bases. Per the germline V gene, CDR1 is MNHNS and CDR2 is SASEGT. The CDR3 DNA is TGTGCCAGCAGTGAAGCCAGGGCGAACACTGAAGCTTTCTTT. As protein: CASSEARANTEAFF.

This chain joins TRBV5-5 and TRBJ1-4; D gene uncertain. The V gene lost 2 bases and the J gene lost 7 bases, with 9 bases spanning the gap. The germline V gene encodes CDR1 SGHKS and CDR2 YYEKEE (reference sequence). CDR3 length equals 13 residues. The CDR3: CASSFWLREKLFF. DNA of the CDR3: TGTGCCAGCAGCTTTTGGTTGCGTGAAAAACTGTTTTTT. Filled out from reference TRBV5-5 and TRBJ1-4, the complete variable domain reads DAGVTQSPTHLIKTRGQQVTLRCSPISGHKSVSWYQQVLGQGPQFIFQYYEKEERGRGNFPDRFSARQFPNYSSELNVNALLLGDSALYLCASSFWLREKLFFGSGTQLSVL.

This sequence joins TRBV5-4 and TRBJ1-3, with 11 positions matching TRBD1. Germline CDR1 SGHNT, CDR2 YYREEE (reference sequence). The CDR3 runs 17 residues. With 4 bases clipped from V and 0 bases from J, the junction kept 6 bases outside the gene matches. This chain's CDR3 is CASSPGTGGISGNTIYF. The CDR3 DNA reads as TGTGCCAGCAGCCCCGGGACAGGGGGAATCTCTGGAAACACCATATATTTT.

The rearrangement links TRBV6-5 to TRBJ2-7; no clear D. The CDR3 is 13 amino acids. V lost 8 bases, J lost 5 bases, and 16 bases lay in between. The germline gives CDR1 MNHEY, CDR2 SVGAGI. CDR3 in amino acids: CASSRSVLDEQYF. CDR3 DNA: TGTGCCAGCTCGCGGTCCGTTCTAGACGAGCAGTACTTC.

The V call is TRBV30, the J call TRBJ2-7; 7 bases are a match to TRBD2. This CDR3 is 14 amino acids long. V lost 2 bases and J lost 4; bases outside the gene matches: 8. Germline V gene sequence: CDR1 GTSNPN, CDR2 SVGIG (reference sequence). The CDR3 coding sequence is TGTGCCTGGAGTTCTCCAGGGCGGGAGTACGAGCAGTACTTC. Residues: CAWSSPGREYEQYF.

The chain employs TRBV18 and TRBJ2-7; 8 nucleotides agree with TRBD1. The CDR3 has 15 amino acids. CDR1 KGHSH and CDR2 LQKENI come from the germline V gene. V was pared by 3 bases and J by 3 bases, with 7 bases of the junction left unmatched. The chain's CDR3 is CASSPLTGADYEQYF. CDR3 DNA sequence: TGTGCCAGCTCACCCCTGACAGGGGCCGACTACGAGCAGTACTTC.

The CDR3 DNA reads as TGCGCCAGCAGTCTAGACGATGTCGCTGAAGCTTTCTTT. Translated: CASSLDDVAEAFF. This chain links TRBV4-3 with TRBJ1-1; D remains unclear. This CDR3 comprises 13 residues. V was trimmed by 6 bases and J by 6 bases, leaving 14 bases between them. CDR1 is LGHNA, CDR2 YSLEER, per germline.

The chain recombines TRBV19 with TRBJ2-2; TRBD1 is a possible D gene (6 bases). V lost 7 bases to trimming and J lost 1 base, with 10 bases between them. The germline gives CDR1 LNHDA, CDR2 SQIVND (reference sequence). The CDR3 is made up of 14 amino acids. CDR3 region: CASTGEGNTGELFF. The CDR3 DNA sequence: TGTGCCAGTACAGGGGAAGGGAACACCGGGGAGCTGTTTTTT.

This clone was seen a handful of times. This sequence joins TRBV28 and TRBJ2-2; D perhaps matches TRBD1 (5 bases). This CDR3 comprises 15 residues. The V gene's germline CDR1 is MDHEN and CDR2 SYDVKM. The V gene lost 3 bases and the J gene lost 4 bases, with 12 bases spanning the gap. The DNA for the CDR3 is TGTGCCAGCAGTTTGGGTGTTCAGGGCACCGGGGAGCTGTTTTTT. It is translated as CASSLGVQGTGELFF.

This chain links TRBV21-1 with TRBJ2-1; the table's D call of TRBD2 was not tested on the DNA. TRBV21-1 is labeled a pseudogene. The CDR3 covers 15 residues. In DNA, the CDR3 is TGTGCCACCCGACCGGGGGTAGCGGAATACAATGAGCAGTTCTTC. It translates to CATRPGVAEYNEQFF.

This clone showed up just a few times. V gene TRBV7-2 combines with J gene TRBJ2-3; D unresolved. This CDR3 has 11 residues. Germline V gives CDR1 SGHTA, CDR2 FQGNSA. V lost 8 bases to trimming and J lost 6 bases, with 9 bases between them. The CDR3 region is CASGSGDTQYF. CDR3 coding DNA: TGTGCCAGCGGGTCCGGGGATACGCAGTATTTT. The whole variable domain, filled in from reference TRBV7-2 and TRBJ2-3, reads GAGVSQSPSNKVTEKGKDVELRCDPISGHTALYWYRQSLGQGLEFLIYFQGNSAPDKSGLPSDRFSAERTGGSVSTLTIQRTQQEDSAVYLCASGSGDTQYFGPGTRLTVL.

This sequence joins TRBV5-1 and TRBJ1-6; 7 nucleotides line up with TRBD1. This CDR3 spans 15 amino acids. The junction had 8 bases not matched to a gene; V was cut back by 4 bases and J by 7 bases. CDR1 and CDR2 (germline): SGHRS, YFSETQ. CDR3 coding DNA: TGCGCCAGCAGCCCAAGGACAGGCTCAAATTCACCCCTCCACTTT. The encoded protein is CASSPRTGSNSPLHF.

DNA for the CDR3: TGCGCCAGCAGCTTGGCGGGGACCCAGTACTTC. This encodes CASSLAGTQYF. The rearrangement links TRBV5-1 to TRBJ2-5; D is uncertain. V was clipped by 0 bases and J by 7 bases, with 4 bases between them. Germline CDR1 reads SGHRS; CDR2 reads YFSETQ. The CDR3 contains 11 residues.

This clone occurred once. This chain links TRBV4-1 with TRBJ1-2, with TRBD1 identical over 8 bases. CDR1 is MGHRA, CDR2 YSYEKL, per germline. The J segment lost 8 bases and the V segment lost 0 bases, leaving 5 bases of the junction unmatched. The CDR3 is 14 amino acids. DNA of the CDR3: TGCGCCAGCAGCCAAGATCCCAGGGGGCGAGGCTACACCTTC. This gives the protein CASSQDPRGRGYTF.

The chain is built from TRBV5-1 and TRBJ2-5; 8 nucleotides line up with TRBD2. This CDR3 region has 15 residues. Germline-derived CDR1 and CDR2 are SGHRS and YFSETQ. The J segment lost 4 bases and the V segment lost 4 bases, leaving 9 bases of the junction unmatched. CDR3 sequence (DNA): TGCGCCAGCAGCCCGGGGGGGAGTAGGGCAGAGACCCAGTACTTC. As protein: CASSPGGSRAETQYF.

The chain links TRBV28 to TRBJ2-4, with TRBD2 matching 16 bases. The CDR3 covers 21 residues. From germline, CDR1 is MDHEN and CDR2 SYDVKM. The J segment lost 2 bases and the V segment lost 2 bases, leaving 12 bases of the junction unmatched. In DNA, the CDR3 is TGTGCCAGCAGTTTACGTCCCGGGACTAGCGGGAGGGCCGGGACCAAAAACATTCAGTACTTC. Protein sequence: CASSLRPGTSGRAGTKNIQYF.

This clone came up once. This chain joins TRBV11-2 and TRBJ2-7; D not certain. Germline V gene lookup returns CDR1 SGHAT and CDR2 FQNNGV. Trimming left V 0 bases short and J 1 base short, with 10 bases between. This CDR3 contains 15 residues. CDR3 protein: CASSLEAGRSYEQYF. The CDR3 DNA reads TGTGCCAGCAGCTTAGAGGCAGGCAGATCCTACGAGCAGTACTTC.

The chain is built from TRBV15 and TRBJ2-3; 9 bases map to TRBD1. Germline CDR1 is LNHNV and CDR2 is YYDKDF (reference sequence). V lost 0 bases to trimming and J lost 6 bases; unmatched junction nucleotides: 10. The CDR3 consists of 17 residues. This CDR3 reads CATSRERGDRVADTQYF. DNA of the CDR3: TGTGCCACCAGCAGAGAGAGGGGGGACAGGGTGGCGGATACGCAGTATTTT.

This clone was detected only once. The rearrangement joins TRBV7-2 to TRBJ2-3; TRBD2 might be the D (6 bases). Germline CDR1 reads SGHTA; CDR2 reads FQGNSA. The V and J ends lost 5 bases and 2 bases respectively, with 17 bases between them. This CDR3 has 16 residues. CDR3 sequence (DNA): TGTGCCAGCAGCGGGGACGGGGCGGGGTCCACAGATACGCAGTATTTT. Protein sequence: CASSGDGAGSTDTQYF.

The rearrangement links TRBV10-2 to TRBJ2-7; D is unclear. Germline V lookup: CDR1 WSHSY, CDR2 SAAADI. Trimming left V 6 bases short and J 7 bases short, with 16 bases between. This CDR3 region has 13 residues. The CDR3 DNA sequence: TGCGCCAGCAGCCCGGCGGCCGGCGCTGAGCAGTACTTC. This sequence encodes CASSPAAGAEQYF.

The V call is TRBV7-6, the J call TRBJ2-7, with D tentatively TRBD2 (6 bases). Trimming removed 3 bases from V and 5 bases from J, with 20 bases in between. The germline CDR1 and CDR2 sequences are SGHVS and FNYEAQ. CDR3 size: 16 residues. The CDR3 region is CASSLTRDSREHEQYF. DNA of the CDR3: TGTGCCAGCAGCTTGACTCGAGATAGCCGGGAGCACGAGCAGTACTTC.

The chain carries TRBV5-8 and TRBJ1-6; D remains unclear. This CDR3 contains 13 residues. V lost 0 bases, J lost 8 bases, and 6 bases lay in between. The germline gives CDR1 SGHTS, CDR2 YDEGEE. For the CDR3, the DNA is TGTGCCAGCAGCTTGGCGAGGGATTCACCCCTCCACTTT. Translating it yields CASSLARDSPLHF.

V gene TRBV19 combines with J gene TRBJ2-3, with TRBD2 identical over 10 bases. The V and J ends lost 2 bases and 2 bases, in that order; junction bases with no gene match: 4. CDR1 and CDR2 (germline): LNHDA, SQIVND (reference sequence). There are 16 residues in the CDR3. The CDR3 protein is CASSIILAGITDTQYF. The CDR3 DNA reads TGTGCCAGTAGTATAATACTAGCGGGGATCACAGATACGCAGTATTTT.

This chain uses TRBV2 with TRBJ2-2; possibly TRBD1 for D (6 bases). Germline assignment: CDR1 SNHLY and CDR2 FYNNEI. Trimming cost V 8 bases and J 6 bases, with 10 bases left between them. This CDR3 contains 12 residues. The CDR3 loop is CASHREPGELFF. The CDR3 DNA reads TGTGCCAGCCACAGGGAGCCCGGGGAGCTGTTTTTT.

The chain has TRBV11-2 and TRBJ1-4; 9 bases align to TRBD1. Trimming removed 5 bases from V and 7 bases from J; junction bases left unmatched: 11. Germline CDR1 reads SGHAT; CDR2 reads FQNNGV. The length of the CDR3 is 16 residues. The CDR3 spells CASSPISGQGFEKLFF. The CDR3 DNA reads as TGTGCCAGCAGCCCCATATCAGGACAGGGGTTTGAAAAACTGTTTTTT. Drawing the rest from reference TRBV11-2 and TRBJ1-4, the complete variable domain is EAGVAQSPRYKIIEKRQSVAFWCNPISGHATLYWYQQILGQGPKLLIQFQNNGVVDDSQLPKDRFSAERLKGVDSTLKIQPAKLEDSAVYLCASSPISGQGFEKLFFGSGTQLSVL.

The genes are TRBV3-1 (or the pseudogene TRBV3-2) and TRBJ2-5; TRBD1 might be the D (6 bases). Trimming cost V 2 bases and J 3 bases, with 13 bases left between them. Germline CDR1 reads LGHDT; CDR2 reads YNNKEL (reference sequence). The CDR3 spans 15 residues. In DNA form, the CDR3 reads TGTGCCAGCAGCCAATGGGAAACAGGGAAAGAGACCCAGTACTTC. It codes for CASSQWETGKETQYF.

The V call is TRBV19, the J call TRBJ2-2; TRBD2 agrees at 12 bases. The CDR3 contains 15 residues. V gave up 7 bases and J gave up 7 bases; unmatched junction bases: 7. Germline CDR1 is LNHDA and CDR2 is SQIVND (reference sequence). CDR3 sequence (DNA): TGTGCCAGTATAGAGACTAGCGGGAGTGTCGGGGAGCTGTTTTTT. Its translation is CASIETSGSVGELFF.

The rearrangement uses TRBV27 and TRBJ1-2; 10 bases match TRBD1. The CDR3 loop spans 14 amino acids. Germline CDR1 reads MNHEY; CDR2 reads SMNVEV (reference sequence). V dropped 5 bases and J dropped 8; count of bases not matched to a gene: 8. CDR3 protein: CASSPGTGEVGYTF. Written as DNA, the CDR3 is TGTGCCAGCAGTCCCGGGACAGGGGAGGTCGGCTACACCTTC.

This chain links TRBV5-6 with TRBJ1-2; TRBD1 matches at 12 bases. Trimming at V came to 4 bases and at J to 7 bases, leaving 11 bases not matched to a gene. The CDR3 spans 16 residues. Germline lookup yields CDR1 SGHDT and CDR2 YYEEEE. CDR3 DNA: TGTGCCAGCAGCCTTTTAGGGACAGGGGGCGCGGGTGGCTACACCTTC. It specifies CASSLLGTGGAGGYTF.

The gene calls are TRBV5-4 and TRBJ2-7, with 15 nucleotides matching TRBD2. The CDR3 consists of 17 residues. Germline assignment: CDR1 SGHNT and CDR2 YYREEE (reference sequence). V shed 2 bases, J shed 1 base, and the junction held 4 bases outside the gene matches. This CDR3 reads CASSFGTSGRLSYEQYF. The CDR3 DNA reads TGTGCCAGCAGCTTTGGGACTAGCGGGAGGCTATCCTACGAGCAGTACTTC.

This clone turned up a few times. This chain links TRBV5-1 with TRBJ2-3; 8 bases agree with TRBD1. In germline, CDR1 is SGHRS, CDR2 YFSETQ. The CDR3 spans 16 residues. V was clipped by 4 bases and J by 6 bases; unmatched bases: 13. CDR3 in amino acids: CASSAGRTGGYDTQYF. The DNA of the CDR3 is TGCGCCAGCAGCGCCGGACGTACAGGGGGATACGATACGCAGTATTTT.

A remark on this clone: The germline gene is not matched at one end of the junction; a read error may be the cause. This chain uses TRBV19 with TRBJ2-1, with 10 bases fitting TRBD2. Per germline, CDR1 LNHDA and CDR2 SQIVND (reference sequence). CDR3 length: 16 residues. The CDR3 coding sequence is TGTGCCAGCAGTATATCCCCTAGCGGGGGCCTCGGAGAGCAGTTCTTC. Its translation: CASSISPSGGLGEQFF.